This TCR beta chain was recorded in a study of shared clonotypes between healthy human individuals. Study findings and constraints: What naive subsets generally showed was a larger estimated richness than memory subsets showed. Between a few donors, naive CD4 clonotypes were shared at a level of about 5%.

Donors included only healthy HIV-negative adults lacking recent acute infections or vaccinations. CD4+ cells underwent separation, giving CD45RA+ naive and CD45RA-negative memory subsets. As regards this clone: No antigen is known for it.

Here immunoSEQ multiplex PCR was the method, and the copy in TCRdb shows in-frame clones only, minus some. The data show approximately 2,300,000 clones, just under 95% seen once. The CDR3 covers 14 residues. The germline V and J ends were trimmed by 5 bases and 0 bases, with 12 bases remaining between them. The germline V gene has CDR1 SGHNT and CDR2 YYREEE (reference sequence). The clonotype was recovered from a man aged 18 to 35 in good health. Some clones in this sample may be carry-over from other donors' samples. The sample taken for sequencing was naive CD4+ T cells from PBMCs. Sample subset: CD45RA+ positively selected. The gene calls are TRBV5-4 and TRBJ2-7, with D perhaps assigned TRBD1 or TRBD2 (5 bases each). The CDR3 DNA reads as TGTGCCAGCAGTTCGAGGGGCACCTCCTACGAGCAGTACTTC. Encoded protein: CASSSRGTSYEQYF.